This T cell receptor (beta chain) emerged from a study of T-cell reconstitution after alpha-beta-depleted transplantation in children. Notes on the study in general: Once a year had passed after transplant, T-cell counts and diversity came mostly from newly produced T cells. The study traced high day-60 TCRbeta diversity in some patients to surviving recipient T cells and thymic progenitors. Reportedly, roughly two months post-transplant, alpha-beta T cells arose from several hundred expanded graft clones.

Construction of the TCRbeta library involved unique molecular identifiers. TCRdb ran MiXCR on the PCR reads and lists one entry per CDR3 protein. The sample holds 130,000 to 150,000 distinct CDR3 sequences, 7.5% to 9% seen once. This clonotype was seen at least ten times. Its antigen is as yet unknown. This TCR was recovered from a female patient under 10 years old who had a stem cell transplant for congenital amegakaryocytic thrombocytopenia, so the T cells may come from the graft donor. The source material was PBMCs, mostly from graft donor cells, sampled 180 days after TCRalphabeta/CD19-depleted stem cell transplant.

The chain's CDR3 is CASSQSYNEQFF. The CDR3 nucleotides read TGTGCCAGCAGCCAAAGCTACAATGAGCAGTTCTTC. The genes are TRBV14 and TRBJ2-1; D unclear. The CDR3 is 12 amino acids. V shed 2 bases and J shed 3 bases, with 2 bases lying between them. CDR1 is SGHDN and CDR2 is FVKESK in the germline V gene.